Listed below are T cell receptor beta chains from one sample, sequenced in a study of T cells after yellow fever vaccination. TCRdb reanalysed the 5' RACE reads using MiXCR and keeps one entry per CDR3 protein. The sample shows about 140,000 distinct CDR3 sequences, about 6.2% of them seen only once. The material sequenced was CD4+ T cells sorted from PBMCs, taken 10 days after the yellow fever booster vaccination. Receptors were obtained from a man between 25 and 39 years old who received the YFV17D yellow fever vaccine. The CDR3 runs from the conserved cysteine through the conserved F or W. D genes are given only for firm matches. Not every row has a clone size; where given, it reads once, few, many or a size class.

clone size	V gene	J gene	D gene	CDR3 DNA	CDR3 protein
many	TRBV14	TRBJ2-1	NA	TGTGCCAGCAGCCAAGATCCACCCGCGTACAATGAGCAGTTCTTC	CASSQDPPAYNEQFF
many	TRBV28	TRBJ2-2	NA	TGTGCCAGCAGTAAGAAGTTACCGCGGGGCGGGGAGCTGTTTTTT	CASSKKLPRGGELFF
many	TRBV29-1	TRBJ2-3	TRBD2	TGCAGCGTTGCCGGGAGGCCGTCCGGTACGCAGTATTTT	CSVAGRPSGTQYF
many	TRBV29-1	TRBJ2-2	TRBD1	TGCAGCGTTGAGGGGGAGAGGGGGCGCACCGGGGAGCTGTTTTTT	CSVEGERGRTGELFF
many	TRBV5-1	TRBJ2-1	TRBD2	TGCGCCAGCAGCTCTAGCGGGCTCTCCTACAATGAGCAGTTCTTC	CASSSSGLSYNEQFF
many	TRBV30	TRBJ2-5	TRBD2	TGTGCCTGGAGACTAGCGGGAGGGCCAGAGACCCAGTACTTC	CAWRLAGGPETQYF
many	TRBV9	TRBJ2-1	NA	TGTGCCAGCAGCGTAGGTGTTGATACTGTCAATGAGCAGTTCTTC	CASSVGVDTVNEQFF
many	TRBV15	TRBJ2-2	NA	TGTGCCACCAGCAGACTCAGGGGAGTAGTCAGCACCGGGGAGCTGTTTTTT	CATSRLRGVVSTGELFF
many	TRBV20-1	TRBJ2-3	NA	TGCAGTGCTAGTAGGACTCTGGGGACAGATACGCAGTATTTT	CSASRTLGTDTQYF
many	TRBV6-2/TRBV6-3	TRBJ1-5	NA	TGTGCCAGCCGCAAGCCTAGCAATCAGCCCCAGCATTTT	CASRKPSNQPQHF
few	TRBV19	TRBJ2-2	TRBD1	TGTGCCAGTCGGACAGGGGGAGGTACCGGGGAGCTGTTTTTT	CASRTGGGTGELFF
many	TRBV5-1	TRBJ2-3	NA	TGCGCCAGCAGCTTTACAGCGGGGACAACAGATACGCAGTATTTT	CASSFTAGTTDTQYF
many	TRBV7-9	TRBJ1-6	NA	TGTGCCAGCAGCACCCCAGGGAATTCACCCCTCCACTTT	CASSTPGNSPLHF
NA	TRBV30	TRBJ2-3	TRBD1	TGTGCCTGGAGTCCGGGACAGGGTATTAGGTATACGCAGTATTTT	CAWSPGQGIRYTQYF
many	TRBV6-5	TRBJ1-2	NA	TGTGCCAGCAGTTACACAGGCTCGACTGCTATGGGCTACACCTTC	CASSYTGSTAMGYTF
many	TRBV20-1	TRBJ2-1	TRBD2	TGCAGTGCTACCATAGCGGGACTATACAATGAGCAGTTCTTC	CSATIAGLYNEQFF
many	TRBV6-2/TRBV6-3	TRBJ2-5	NA	TGTGCCAGCAGCCCTATTGGGACCCAGTACTTC	CASSPIGTQYF
many	TRBV27	TRBJ2-7	NA	TGTGCCAGCAGCTATGTTAGGGCAGGCGAGCAGTACTTC	CASSYVRAGEQYF
many	TRBV19	TRBJ1-1	NA	TGTGCCAGTAATTCCGCGGGTATGGACACTGAAGCTTTCTTT	CASNSAGMDTEAFF
NA	TRBV6-5	TRBJ1-5	NA	TGTGCCAGCAGTTACAGGGCAGGGGTTAGCAATCAGCCCCAGCATTTT	CASSYRAGVSNQPQHF
many	TRBV10-3	TRBJ2-7	TRBD1	TGTGCCATCAGTGAGAATAGTGGGACAGGGAAGTACTTC	CAISENSGTGKYF
many	TRBV20-1	TRBJ2-1	NA	TGCAGTGCTAGTAATTCAGTCAGAACCGTACAGAATGAGCAGTTCTTC	CSASNSVRTVQNEQFF
many	TRBV5-6	TRBJ2-7	NA	TGTGCCAGCACTAGCCGGGACTGGGGCTTTTCCGGGCAGTACTTC	CASTSRDWGFSGQYF
NA	TRBV5-4	TRBJ2-3	NA	TGTGCCAGCAGCCAAGGCAACACAGATACGCAGTATTTT	CASSQGNTDTQYF
many	TRBV7-2	TRBJ1-4	NA	TGTGCCAGCAGTCCTCATGGGAGCAGCGAAAAACTGTTTTTT	CASSPHGSSEKLFF
many	TRBV4-2	TRBJ2-3	NA	TGTGCCAGCAGCCAGGGGGCAGGCCAAGGGGCAGATACGCAGTATTTT	CASSQGAGQGADTQYF
many	TRBV12-3/TRBV12-4	TRBJ2-7	NA	TGTGCCAGCAGTTTAACCGGGGGCAAATACGAGCAGTACTTC	CASSLTGGKYEQYF
many	TRBV7-2	TRBJ2-1	NA	TGTGCCAGCAGCTTAGAAGGGTCCTACAATGAGCAGTTCTTC	CASSLEGSYNEQFF
many	TRBV7-2	TRBJ2-1	NA	TGTGCCAGCGGTCTAAATGAGCAGTTCTTC	CASGLNEQFF
few	TRBV3-1	TRBJ2-7	NA	TGTGCCAGCAGCCAAGAAGGGATTAGCTCCTACGAGCAGTACTTC	CASSQEGISSYEQYF
many	TRBV7-2	TRBJ2-1	NA	TGTGCCAGCAGCTTAGTTCGGGGTAGCTCCTACAATGAGCAGTTCTTC	CASSLVRGSSYNEQFF
many	TRBV29-1	TRBJ2-1	NA	TGCAGCGTTGAACAACCGTTCGGAGGGAGCTCCTACAATGAGCAGTTCTTC	CSVEQPFGGSSYNEQFF
few	TRBV19	TRBJ2-3	NA	TGTGCCAGTAGTGACGACTCAGATACGCAGTATTTT	CASSDDSDTQYF
many	TRBV20-1	TRBJ1-3	NA	TGCAGTGCTAGAGCTCTGCGGGAGGCAAACACCATATATTTT	CSARALREANTIYF
many	TRBV12-3/TRBV12-4	TRBJ2-7	NA	TGTGCCAGCAGTGCCGGGACACAATACTACGAGCAGTACTTC	CASSAGTQYYEQYF
many	TRBV12-3/TRBV12-4	TRBJ2-2	TRBD1	TGTGCCAGCAGCCGGGGACAGGGTGTGACCGGGGAGCTGTTTTTT	CASSRGQGVTGELFF
many	TRBV20-1	TRBJ2-1	NA	TGCAGCTTTACTGAGAGCTCCTACAATGAGCAGTTCTTC	CSFTESSYNEQFF